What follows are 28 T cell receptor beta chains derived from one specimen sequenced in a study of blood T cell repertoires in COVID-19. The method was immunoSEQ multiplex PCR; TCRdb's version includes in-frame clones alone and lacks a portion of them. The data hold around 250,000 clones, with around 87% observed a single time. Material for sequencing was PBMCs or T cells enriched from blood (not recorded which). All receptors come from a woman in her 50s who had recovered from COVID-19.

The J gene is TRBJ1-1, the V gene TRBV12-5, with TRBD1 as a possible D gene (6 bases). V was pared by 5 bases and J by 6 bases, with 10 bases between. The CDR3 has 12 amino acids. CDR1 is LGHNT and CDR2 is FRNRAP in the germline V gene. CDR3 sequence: CASGPDSPEAFF. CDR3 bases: TGTGCTAGTGGTCCGGACAGTCCTGAAGCTTTCTTT.

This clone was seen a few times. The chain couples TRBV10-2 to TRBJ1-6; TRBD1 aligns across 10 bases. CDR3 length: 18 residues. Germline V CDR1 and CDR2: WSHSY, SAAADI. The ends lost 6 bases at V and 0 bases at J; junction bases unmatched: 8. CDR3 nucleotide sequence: TGCGCCAGCAGCGCCGGGACAGGGGCCTTCTCCTATAATTCACCCCTCCACTTT. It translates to CASSAGTGAFSYNSPLHF.

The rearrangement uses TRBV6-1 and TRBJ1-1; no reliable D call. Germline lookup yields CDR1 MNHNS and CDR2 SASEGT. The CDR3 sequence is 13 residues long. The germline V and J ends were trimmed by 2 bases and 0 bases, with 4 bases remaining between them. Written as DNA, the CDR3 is TGTGCCAGCAGTGAATTAATGAACACTGAAGCTTTCTTT. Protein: CASSELMNTEAFF.

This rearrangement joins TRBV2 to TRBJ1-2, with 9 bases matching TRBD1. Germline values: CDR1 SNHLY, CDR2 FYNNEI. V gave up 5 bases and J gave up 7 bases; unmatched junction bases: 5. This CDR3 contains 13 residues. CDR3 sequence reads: CASSSTGGGGYTF. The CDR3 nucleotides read TGTGCCAGCAGTTCCACAGGGGGCGGTGGCTACACCTTC.

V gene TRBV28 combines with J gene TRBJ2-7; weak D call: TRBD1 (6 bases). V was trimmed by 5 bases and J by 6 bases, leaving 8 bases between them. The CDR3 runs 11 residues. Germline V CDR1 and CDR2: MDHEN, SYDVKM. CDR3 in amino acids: CASSNRVEQYF. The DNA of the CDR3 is TGTGCCAGCAGTAACAGGGTCGAGCAGTACTTC.

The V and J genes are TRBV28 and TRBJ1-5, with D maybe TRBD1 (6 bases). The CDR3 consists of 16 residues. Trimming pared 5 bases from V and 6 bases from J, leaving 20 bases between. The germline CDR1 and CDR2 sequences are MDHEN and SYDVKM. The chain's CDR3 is CASSLPAGERGQPQHF. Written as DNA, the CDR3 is TGTGCCAGCAGTCTCCCGGCAGGGGAGAGGGGTCAGCCCCAGCATTTT.

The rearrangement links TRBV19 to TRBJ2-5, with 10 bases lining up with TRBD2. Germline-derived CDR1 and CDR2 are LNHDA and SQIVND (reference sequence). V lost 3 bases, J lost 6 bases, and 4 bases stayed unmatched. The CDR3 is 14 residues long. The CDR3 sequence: CASSITSGTQTQYF. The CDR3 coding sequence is TGTGCCAGTAGTATCACTAGCGGGACACAGACCCAGTACTTC.

CDR3 amino acids: CASSAREPEAFF. The CDR3 DNA is TGTGCCAGCAGCGCCCGGGAGCCTGAAGCTTTCTTT. The chain combines TRBV9 with TRBJ1-1; D unresolved. V lost 3 bases to trimming and J lost 6 bases, with 9 bases between them. CDR3 length: 12 amino acids. Germline CDR1 and CDR2: SGDLS and YYNGEE.

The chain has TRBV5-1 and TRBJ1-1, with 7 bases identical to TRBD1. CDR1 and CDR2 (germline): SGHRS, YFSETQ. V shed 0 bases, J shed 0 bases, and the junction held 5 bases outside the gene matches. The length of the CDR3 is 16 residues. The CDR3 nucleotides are TGCGCCAGCAGCTTGGCCGCGGGACAGTTGAACACTGAAGCTTTCTTT. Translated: CASSLAAGQLNTEAFF.

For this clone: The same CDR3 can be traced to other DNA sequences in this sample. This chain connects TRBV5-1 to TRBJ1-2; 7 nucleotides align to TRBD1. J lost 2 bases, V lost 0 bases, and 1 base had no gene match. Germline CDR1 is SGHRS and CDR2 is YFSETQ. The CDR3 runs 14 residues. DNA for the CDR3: TGCGCCAGCAGCTTGGGACAGGGCAACTATGGCTACACCTTC. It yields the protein CASSLGQGNYGYTF.

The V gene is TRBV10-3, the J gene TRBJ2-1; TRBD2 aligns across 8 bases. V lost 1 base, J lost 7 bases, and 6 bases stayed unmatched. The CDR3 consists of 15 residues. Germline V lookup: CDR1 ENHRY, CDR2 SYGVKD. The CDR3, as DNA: TGTGCCATCAGTGAGTACGCGGGAGGAGGTAATGAGCAGTTCTTC. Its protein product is CAISEYAGGGNEQFF.

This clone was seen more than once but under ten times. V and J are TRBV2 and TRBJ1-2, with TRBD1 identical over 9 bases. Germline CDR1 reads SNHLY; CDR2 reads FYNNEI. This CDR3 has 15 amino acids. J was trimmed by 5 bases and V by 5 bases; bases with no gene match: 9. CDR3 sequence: CASSSRAGTGYGYTF. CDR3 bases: TGTGCCAGCAGTTCGCGCGCCGGGACAGGGTATGGCTACACCTTC.

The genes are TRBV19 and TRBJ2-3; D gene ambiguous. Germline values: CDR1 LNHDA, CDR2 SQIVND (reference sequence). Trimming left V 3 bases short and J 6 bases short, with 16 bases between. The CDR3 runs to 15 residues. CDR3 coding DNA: TGTGCCAGTAGTATCCGGGTCCTCTCCTGGGATACGCAGTATTTT. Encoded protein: CASSIRVLSWDTQYF.

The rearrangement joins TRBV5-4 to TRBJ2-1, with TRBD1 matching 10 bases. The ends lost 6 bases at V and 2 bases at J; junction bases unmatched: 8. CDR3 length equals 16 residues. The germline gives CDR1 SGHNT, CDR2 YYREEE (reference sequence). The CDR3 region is CASNVKTGGPYNEQFF. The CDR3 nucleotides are TGTGCCAGCAACGTAAAGACAGGGGGCCCCTACAATGAGCAGTTCTTC. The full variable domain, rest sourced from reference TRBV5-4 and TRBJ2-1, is ETGVTQSPTHLIKTRGQQVTLRCSSQSGHNTVSWYQQALGQGPQFIFQYYREEENGRGNFPPRFSGLQFPNYSSELNVNALELDDSALYLCASNVKTGGPYNEQFFGPGTRLTVL.

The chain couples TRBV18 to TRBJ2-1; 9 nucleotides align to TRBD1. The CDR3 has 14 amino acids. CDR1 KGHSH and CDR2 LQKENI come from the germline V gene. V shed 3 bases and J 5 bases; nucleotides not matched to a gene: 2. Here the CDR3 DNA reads TGTGCCAGCTCACCGACAGGGGGGAACAATGAGCAGTTCTTC. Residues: CASSPTGGNNEQFF.

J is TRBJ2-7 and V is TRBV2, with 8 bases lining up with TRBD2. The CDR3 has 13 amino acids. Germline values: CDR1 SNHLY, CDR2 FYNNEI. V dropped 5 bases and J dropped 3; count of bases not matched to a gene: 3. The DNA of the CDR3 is TGTGCCAGCAGTTTACGGGAGGGCTACGAGCAGTACTTC. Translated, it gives CASSLREGYEQYF.

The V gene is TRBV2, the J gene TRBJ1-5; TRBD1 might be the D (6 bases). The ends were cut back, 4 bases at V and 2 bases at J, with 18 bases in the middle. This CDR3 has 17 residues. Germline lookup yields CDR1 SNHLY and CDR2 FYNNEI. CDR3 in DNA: TGTGCCAGCAGTGGACCGGGGGGGACAATAGGCAATCAGCCCCAGCATTTT. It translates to CASSGPGGTIGNQPQHF.

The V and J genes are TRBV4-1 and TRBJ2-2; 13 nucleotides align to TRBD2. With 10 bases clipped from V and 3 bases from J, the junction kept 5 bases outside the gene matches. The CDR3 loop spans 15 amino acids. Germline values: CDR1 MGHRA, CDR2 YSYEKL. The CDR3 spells CATSGLAGDTGELFF. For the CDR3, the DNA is TGCGCCACCTCCGGACTAGCGGGAGACACCGGGGAGCTGTTTTTT.

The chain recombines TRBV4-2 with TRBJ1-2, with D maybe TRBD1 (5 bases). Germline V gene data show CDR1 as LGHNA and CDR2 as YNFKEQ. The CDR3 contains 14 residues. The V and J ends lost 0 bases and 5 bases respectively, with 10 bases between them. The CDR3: CASSQDGGVYGYTF. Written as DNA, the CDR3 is TGTGCCAGCAGCCAAGATGGGGGGGTTTATGGCTACACCTTC.

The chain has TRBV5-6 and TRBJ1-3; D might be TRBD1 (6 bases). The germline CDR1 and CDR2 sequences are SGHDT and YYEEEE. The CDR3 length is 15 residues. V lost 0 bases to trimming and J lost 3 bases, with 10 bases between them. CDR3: CASSLEGGVGNTIYF. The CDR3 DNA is TGTGCCAGCAGCTTGGAAGGGGGAGTTGGAAACACCATATATTTT.

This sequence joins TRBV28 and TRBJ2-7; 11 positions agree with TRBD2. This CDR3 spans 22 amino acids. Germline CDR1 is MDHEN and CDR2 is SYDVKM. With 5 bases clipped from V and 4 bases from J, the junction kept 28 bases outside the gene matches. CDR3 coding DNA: TGTGCCAGCAGTACCCGGGTCTCACTGGACGTAGCGGGAGGGCCTTTCAGGTACGAGCAGTACTTC. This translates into CASSTRVSLDVAGGPFRYEQYF.

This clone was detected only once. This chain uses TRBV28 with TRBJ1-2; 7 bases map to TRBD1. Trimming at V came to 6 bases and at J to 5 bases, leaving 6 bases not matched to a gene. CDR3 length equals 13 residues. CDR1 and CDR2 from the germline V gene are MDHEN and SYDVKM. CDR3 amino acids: CASSRRTGYGYTF. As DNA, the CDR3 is TGTGCCAGCAGCCGAAGGACAGGTTATGGCTACACCTTC.

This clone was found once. CDR3 sequence reads: CASHGEMNTEAFF. CDR3 DNA sequence: TGTGCCAGTCACGGGGAAATGAACACTGAAGCTTTCTTT. The chain recombines TRBV2 with TRBJ1-1; no firm D call. Trimming removed 9 bases at V and 0 bases at J, with 11 bases between. The CDR3 is 13 residues long. Germline lookup yields CDR1 SNHLY and CDR2 FYNNEI.

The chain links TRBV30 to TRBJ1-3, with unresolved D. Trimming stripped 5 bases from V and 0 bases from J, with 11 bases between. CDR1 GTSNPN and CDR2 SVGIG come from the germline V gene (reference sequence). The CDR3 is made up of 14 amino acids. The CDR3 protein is CAWLRPGSGNTIYF. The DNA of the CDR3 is TGTGCCTGGCTCCGCCCGGGCTCTGGAAACACCATATATTTT.

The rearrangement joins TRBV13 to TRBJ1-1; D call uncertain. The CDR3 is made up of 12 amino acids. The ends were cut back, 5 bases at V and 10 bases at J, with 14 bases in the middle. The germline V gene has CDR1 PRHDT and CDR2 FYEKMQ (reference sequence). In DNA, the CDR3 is TGTGCCAGCAGCGCCCTTGAGGGAGGAGCTTTCTTT. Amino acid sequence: CASSALEGGAFF.

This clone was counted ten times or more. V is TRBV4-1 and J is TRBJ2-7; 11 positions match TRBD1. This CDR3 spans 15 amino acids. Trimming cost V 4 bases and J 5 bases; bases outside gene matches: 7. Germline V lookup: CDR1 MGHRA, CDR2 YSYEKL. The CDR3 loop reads CASSLGPGQGDEQYF. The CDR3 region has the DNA TGCGCCAGCAGCCTAGGCCCGGGACAGGGGGACGAGCAGTACTTC.

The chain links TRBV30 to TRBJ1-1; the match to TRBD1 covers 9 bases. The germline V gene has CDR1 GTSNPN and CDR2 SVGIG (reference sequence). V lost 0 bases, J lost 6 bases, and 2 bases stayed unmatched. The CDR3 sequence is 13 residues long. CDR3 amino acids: CAWSVQGAPEAFF. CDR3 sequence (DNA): TGTGCCTGGAGTGTACAGGGGGCCCCTGAAGCTTTCTTT.

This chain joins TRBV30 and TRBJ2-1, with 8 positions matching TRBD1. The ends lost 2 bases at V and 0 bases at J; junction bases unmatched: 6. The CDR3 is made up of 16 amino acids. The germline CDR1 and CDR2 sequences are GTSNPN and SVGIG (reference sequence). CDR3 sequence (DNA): TGTGCCTGGAGTATAAGACAGGGGAGCTCCTACAATGAGCAGTTCTTC. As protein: CAWSIRQGSSYNEQFF.